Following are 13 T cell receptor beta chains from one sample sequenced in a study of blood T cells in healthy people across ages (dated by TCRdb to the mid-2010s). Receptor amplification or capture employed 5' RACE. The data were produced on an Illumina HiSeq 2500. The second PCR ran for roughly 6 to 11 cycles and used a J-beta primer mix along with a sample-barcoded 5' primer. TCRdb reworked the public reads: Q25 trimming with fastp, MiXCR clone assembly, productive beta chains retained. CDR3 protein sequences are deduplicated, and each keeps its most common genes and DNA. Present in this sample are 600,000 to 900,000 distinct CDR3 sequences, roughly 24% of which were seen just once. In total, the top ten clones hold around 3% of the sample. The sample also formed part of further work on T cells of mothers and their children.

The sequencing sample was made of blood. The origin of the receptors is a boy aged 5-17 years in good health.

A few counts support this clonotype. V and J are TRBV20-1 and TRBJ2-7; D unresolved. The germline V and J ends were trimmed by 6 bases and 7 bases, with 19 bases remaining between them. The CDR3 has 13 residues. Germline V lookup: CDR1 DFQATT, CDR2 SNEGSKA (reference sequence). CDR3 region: CSASTNSFVEQYF. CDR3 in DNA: TGCAGTGCGTCGACAAACAGTTTTGTAGAGCAGTACTTC.

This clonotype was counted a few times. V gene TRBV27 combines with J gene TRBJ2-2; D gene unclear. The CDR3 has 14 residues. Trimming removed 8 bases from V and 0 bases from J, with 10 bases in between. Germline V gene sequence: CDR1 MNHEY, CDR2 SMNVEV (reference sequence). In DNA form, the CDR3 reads TGTGCCAGCCGAACACTAACGAACACCGGGGAGCTGTTTTTT. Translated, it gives CASRTLTNTGELFF.

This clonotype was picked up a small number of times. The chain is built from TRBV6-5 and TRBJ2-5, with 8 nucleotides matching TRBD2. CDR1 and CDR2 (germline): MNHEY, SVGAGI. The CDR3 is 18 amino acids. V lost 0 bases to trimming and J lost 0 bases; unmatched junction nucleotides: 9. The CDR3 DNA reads TGTGCCAGCAGTTACTCCGGTCTAGCGGGTCTGTACCAAGAGACCCAGTACTTC. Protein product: CASSYSGLAGLYQETQYF.

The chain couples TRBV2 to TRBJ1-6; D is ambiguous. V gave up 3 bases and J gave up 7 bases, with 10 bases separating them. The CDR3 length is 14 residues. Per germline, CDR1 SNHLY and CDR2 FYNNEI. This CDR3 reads CASSERRSNSPLHF. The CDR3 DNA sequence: TGTGCCAGCAGTGAGCGACGTTCAAATTCACCCCTCCACTTT. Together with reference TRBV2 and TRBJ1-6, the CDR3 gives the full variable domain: EPEVTQTPSHQVTQMGQEVILRCVPISNHLYFYWYRQILGQKVEFLVSFYNNEISEKSEIFDDQFSVERPDGSNFTLKIRSTKLEDSAMYFCASSERRSNSPLHFGNGTRLTVT.

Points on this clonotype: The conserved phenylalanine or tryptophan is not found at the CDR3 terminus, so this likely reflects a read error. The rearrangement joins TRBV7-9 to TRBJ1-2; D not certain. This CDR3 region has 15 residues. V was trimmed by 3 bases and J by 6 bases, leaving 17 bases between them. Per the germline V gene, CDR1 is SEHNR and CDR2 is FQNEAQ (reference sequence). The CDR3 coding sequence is TGTGCCAGCAGCTTTTTGGCAGAGGGAGGGAATGGCTACACCCTC. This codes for CASSFLAEGGNGYTL.

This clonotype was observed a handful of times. The CDR3 DNA is TGTGCCATCAGTGCCCCGGGAGTCGCAGATACGCAGTATTTT. Translated, it gives CAISAPGVADTQYF. The V and J genes are TRBV10-3 and TRBJ2-3; possibly TRBD2 for D (6 bases). This CDR3 is 14 amino acids long. Germline V gives CDR1 ENHRY, CDR2 SYGVKD. Trimming took 4 bases from V and 4 from J, leaving 12 bases between them.

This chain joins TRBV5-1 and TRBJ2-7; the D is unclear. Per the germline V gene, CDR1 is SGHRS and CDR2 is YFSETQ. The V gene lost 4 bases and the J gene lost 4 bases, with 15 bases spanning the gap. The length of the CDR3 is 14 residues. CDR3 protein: CASSPIRRPYEQYF. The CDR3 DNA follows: TGCGCCAGCAGCCCTATACGTCGGCCATACGAGCAGTACTTC.

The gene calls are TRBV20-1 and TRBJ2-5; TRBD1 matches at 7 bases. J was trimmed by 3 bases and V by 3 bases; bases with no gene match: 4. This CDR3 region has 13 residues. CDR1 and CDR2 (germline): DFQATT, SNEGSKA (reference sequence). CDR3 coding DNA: TGCAGTGCTAGGAGACAGGGAAAAGAGACCCAGTACTTC. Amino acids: CSARRQGKETQYF.

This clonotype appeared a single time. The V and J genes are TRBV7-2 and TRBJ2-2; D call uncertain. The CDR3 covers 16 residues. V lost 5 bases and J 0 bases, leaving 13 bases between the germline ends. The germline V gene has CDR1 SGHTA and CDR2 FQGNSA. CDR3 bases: TGTGCCAGCAGCCGGGTTGTGGGTACGAACACCGGGGAGCTGTTTTTT. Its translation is CASSRVVGTNTGELFF.

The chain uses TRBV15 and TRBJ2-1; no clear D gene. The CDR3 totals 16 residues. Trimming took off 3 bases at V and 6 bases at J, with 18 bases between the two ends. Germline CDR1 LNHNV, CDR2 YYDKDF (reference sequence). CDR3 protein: CATSSQLNSYLNEQFF. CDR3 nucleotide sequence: TGTGCCACCAGCAGCCAATTGAACAGTTACCTCAATGAGCAGTTCTTC.

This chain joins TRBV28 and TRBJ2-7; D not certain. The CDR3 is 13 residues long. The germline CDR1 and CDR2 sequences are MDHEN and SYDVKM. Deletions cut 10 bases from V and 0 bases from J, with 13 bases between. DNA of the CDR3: TGTGCCACCTCAGGTGTAGACTCCTACGAGCAGTACTTC. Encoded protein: CATSGVDSYEQYF.

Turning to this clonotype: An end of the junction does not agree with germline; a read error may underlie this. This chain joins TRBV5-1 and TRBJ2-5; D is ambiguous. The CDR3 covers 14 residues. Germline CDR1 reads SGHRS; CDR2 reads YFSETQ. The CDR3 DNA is TGCGTCAGCAGCCCTCGACCAGACCAAGAGACCCAGTACTTC. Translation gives CVSSPRPDQETQYF.

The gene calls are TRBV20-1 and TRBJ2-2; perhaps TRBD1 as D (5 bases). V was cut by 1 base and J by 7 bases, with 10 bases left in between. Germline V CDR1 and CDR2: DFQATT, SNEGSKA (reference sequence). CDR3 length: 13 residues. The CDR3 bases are TGCAGTGCTAGAGTTAAGGGGCACGGGGAGCTGTTTTTT. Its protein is CSARVKGHGELFF.